This TCR beta chain was captured by sequencing in a study of CD8+CD57+ T cells in acquired aplastic anemia. Background on the study: The sorted CD4+ and CD8+ cells yielded an average approximately 3.2 ug of DNA. General observations from the study: Twenty-nine CD8+ CDR3 sequences were shared between patients and controls. Patients showed no significant difference from controls in CD8+ Simpson's diversity.

Many counts were recorded for this clonotype. Its antigen is not identified. TCR beta VDJ and CDR3 profiling used genomic DNA as template. TCRdb independently ran MiXCR on the reads; one entry per CDR3 protein. The sample records about 180,000 distinct CDR3 sequences, less than 65% being singletons. For sequencing, patients were chosen who had shown expansion of CD8+CD57+ cells by flow cytometry. Untreated patients provided the blood samples, with no therapy given before sampling. The CDR3 totals 14 residues. The V gene lost 1 base and the J gene lost 2 bases, with 8 bases spanning the gap. Germline values: CDR1 MGHRA, CDR2 YSYEKL.

This chain uses TRBV4-1 with TRBJ1-1; D is unclear. Sample: sorted CD4+, CD8+, or CD8+CD57+ T cells (not recorded which) from PBMCs. The receptor's source is a human donor with aplastic anemia. CDR3 residues: CASSQGVGNTEAFF. In nucleotides, the CDR3 is TGCGCCAGCAGCCAAGGGGTAGGCAACACTGAAGCTTTCTTT.